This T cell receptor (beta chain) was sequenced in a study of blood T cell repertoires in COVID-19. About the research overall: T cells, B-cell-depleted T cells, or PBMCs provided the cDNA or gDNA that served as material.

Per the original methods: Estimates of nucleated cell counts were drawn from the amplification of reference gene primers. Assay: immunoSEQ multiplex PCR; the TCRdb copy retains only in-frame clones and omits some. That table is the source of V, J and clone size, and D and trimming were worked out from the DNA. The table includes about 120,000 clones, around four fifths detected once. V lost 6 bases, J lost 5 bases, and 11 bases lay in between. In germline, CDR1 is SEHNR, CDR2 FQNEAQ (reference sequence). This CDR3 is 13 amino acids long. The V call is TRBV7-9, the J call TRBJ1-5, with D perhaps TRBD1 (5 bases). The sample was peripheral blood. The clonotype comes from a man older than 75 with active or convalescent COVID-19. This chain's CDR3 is CASRAGRDQPQHF. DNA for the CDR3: TGTGCCAGCAGGGCAGGGCGTGATCAGCCCCAGCATTTT.